This entry lists 22 T cell receptor beta chains sequenced from one sample in a study of shared clonotypes between healthy human individuals. TCRdb's table, derived via immunoSEQ multiplex PCR, lists solely in-frame clones and lacks some. Among about 980,000 clones listed, approximately 76% were seen once. The sequenced material came from memory CD4+ T cells sorted from blood. Stated subset: CD45RA-negative fraction. These TCRs come from a man aged 18 to 29 in good health.

The chain uses TRBV7-9 and TRBJ1-2, with D unresolved. Germline V CDR1 and CDR2: SEHNR, FQNEAQ (reference sequence). V shed 4 bases and J shed 8 bases, with 20 bases lying between them. CDR3 length: 15 residues. CDR3 sequence (DNA): TGTGCCAGCAGCTACGTCACCGATAAAGTCAGGGGCTACACCTTC. This gives the protein CASSYVTDKVRGYTF.

The chain has TRBV19 and TRBJ1-2, with D hard to call. The CDR3 loop spans 12 amino acids. V lost 8 bases and J 8 bases, leaving 15 bases between the germline ends. CDR1 and CDR2 (germline): LNHDA, SQIVND (reference sequence). In DNA, the CDR3 is TGTGCCAGTTCCCTAATGGACCGAGGCTACACCTTC. This codes for CASSLMDRGYTF.

The rearrangement joins TRBV7-2 to TRBJ1-1; D remains ambiguous. The CDR3 length is 15 residues. Trimming took off 6 bases at V and 1 base at J, with 15 bases between the two ends. Germline V lookup: CDR1 SGHTA, CDR2 FQGNSA. DNA of the CDR3: TGTGCCAGCAGTTTGACCGCGGACCCGAACACTGAAGCTTTCTTT. Protein product: CASSLTADPNTEAFF.

This clone appeared a few times. The chain has TRBV28 and TRBJ1-4, with D unresolved. CDR3 length equals 14 residues. Between the trimmed V and J ends, which lost 4 bases and 0 bases, there was a span of 6 bases. CDR1 and CDR2 (germline): MDHEN, SYDVKM. The CDR3 DNA sequence: TGTGCCAGCAGTTCCCAAGCAACTAATGAAAAACTGTTTTTT. It translates to CASSSQATNEKLFF.

V gene TRBV11-2 combines with J gene TRBJ2-3; D unclear. Between the trimmed V and J ends, which lost 2 bases and 4 bases, there was a span of 10 bases. Germline V lookup: CDR1 SGHAT, CDR2 FQNNGV. This CDR3 contains 14 residues. CDR3 residues: CASSLTGMADTQYF. Written as DNA, the CDR3 is TGTGCCAGCAGCTTAACTGGTATGGCAGATACGCAGTATTTT.

This clone showed up just once. This chain connects TRBV19 to TRBJ2-2; D possibly corresponds to TRBD1 (5 bases). Germline CDR1 is LNHDA and CDR2 is SQIVND (reference sequence). This CDR3 is 13 amino acids long. Trimming pared 6 bases from V and 8 bases from J, leaving 13 bases between. The CDR3: CASSDISGGELFF. CDR3 nucleotide sequence: TGTGCCAGTAGCGACATATCAGGGGGGGAGCTGTTTTTT. The full variable domain, completed using reference TRBV19 and TRBJ2-2, is DGGITQSPKYLFRKEGQNVTLSCEQNLNHDAMYWYRQDPGQGLRLIYYSQIVNDFQKGDIAEGYSVSREKKESFPLTVTSAQKNPTAFYLCASSDISGGELFFGEGSRLTVL.

The V and J genes are TRBV19 and TRBJ1-2, with D tentatively TRBD1 (5 bases). Trimming took off 1 base at V and 7 bases at J, with 19 bases between the two ends. CDR1 is LNHDA and CDR2 is SQIVND in the germline V gene (reference sequence). This CDR3 contains 16 residues. DNA for the CDR3: TGTGCCAGTAGTATAGTCCCCCTTCCCAAGGGGCGTGGCTACACCTTC. It is translated as CASSIVPLPKGRGYTF.

The table lists this clone with a count of one. The rearrangement uses TRBV10-1 and TRBJ2-7; 10 bases map to TRBD2. There are 16 residues in the CDR3. The V gene end was trimmed by 0 bases and the J gene end by 6 bases; junction bases not matched to a gene: 8. Germline V gene lookup returns CDR1 WNHNN and CDR2 SYGVQD (reference sequence). CDR3 sequence reads: CASSESGLAGVREQYF. The CDR3 DNA reads TGCGCCAGCAGTGAGTCTGGTCTAGCGGGAGTTCGCGAGCAGTACTTC.

This clone was detected only a few times. The sample holds other DNA sequences that translate to the same CDR3. The V call is TRBV7-8, the J call TRBJ2-2; no firm D call. Germline CDR1 reads SGHVS; CDR2 reads FQNEAQ. This CDR3 comprises 14 residues. V lost 3 bases and J 2 bases, leaving 7 bases between the germline ends. The CDR3 sequence: CASSFQRNTGELFF. For the CDR3, the DNA is TGTGCCAGCAGCTTTCAGAGAAACACCGGGGAGCTGTTTTTT.

This rearrangement joins TRBV18 to TRBJ1-5, with D unresolved. The CDR3 is made up of 14 amino acids. The V end was cut by 5 bases, the J end by 11 bases, with 19 bases between. Germline CDR1 KGHSH, CDR2 LQKENI. CDR3 sequence reads: CASSKLLDSQTQHF. CDR3 in DNA: TGTGCCAGCTCAAAGTTATTGGACTCCCAGACCCAGCATTTT.

The chain has TRBV27 and TRBJ2-3; D is possibly TRBD1 or TRBD2 (5 bases each). V was shortened by 5 bases and J by 0 bases, with 18 bases between the two germline ends. The CDR3 consists of 17 residues. CDR1 and CDR2 (germline): MNHEY, SMNVEV (reference sequence). The CDR3 nucleotides are TGTGCCAGCAGTCCACACGGGACCTTGGCTAGCACAGATACGCAGTATTTT. Encoded protein: CASSPHGTLASTDTQYF.

CDR3 amino acids: CAVQIGSASYEQYF. Written as DNA, the CDR3 is TGTGCGGTACAGATCGGATCCGCTTCCTACGAGCAGTACTTC. The V call is TRBV6-1, the J call TRBJ2-7, with D unclear. This CDR3 has 14 amino acids. In germline, CDR1 is MNHNS, CDR2 SASEGT.

The chain couples TRBV5-1 to TRBJ1-4; D may be TRBD1 (5 bases). V gave up 0 bases and J gave up 7 bases, with 16 bases separating them. The length of the CDR3 is 16 residues. Germline assignment: CDR1 SGHRS and CDR2 YFSETQ. The CDR3 DNA sequence: TGCGCCAGCAGCTTGGGGGCCAGGGAAACAAGTGAAAAACTGTTTTTT. It yields the protein CASSLGARETSEKLFF. The full variable domain, its missing parts supplied by reference TRBV5-1 and TRBJ1-4, is KAGVTQTPRYLIKTRGQQVTLSCSPISGHRSVSWYQQTPGQGLQFLFEYFSETQRNKGNFPGRFSGRQFSNSRSEMNVSTLELGDSALYLCASSLGARETSEKLFFGSGTQLSVL.

This chain uses TRBV2 with TRBJ2-1, with D hard to call. V was clipped by 7 bases and J by 5 bases, with 3 bases between them. This CDR3 spans 10 amino acids. From germline, CDR1 is SNHLY and CDR2 FYNNEI. The CDR3 here is CASNDNEQFF. CDR3 nucleotide sequence: TGTGCCAGCAACGACAATGAGCAGTTCTTC.

The CDR3 DNA reads as TGCGCCAGCAGCCAAGATGGACTAGCGGCCTACAATGAGCAGTTCTTC. Its translation: CASSQDGLAAYNEQFF. The V gene is TRBV4-1, the J gene TRBJ2-1, with 10 bases fitting TRBD2. V was pared by 0 bases and J by 2 bases, with 1 base of the junction left unmatched. Germline V gene data show CDR1 as MGHRA and CDR2 as YSYEKL. This CDR3 is 16 amino acids long.

The genes are TRBV10-1 and TRBJ2-7; 9 nucleotides align to TRBD2. With 2 bases clipped from V and 6 bases from J, the junction kept 5 bases outside the gene matches. CDR1 and CDR2 from the germline V gene are WNHNN and SYGVQD (reference sequence). There are 14 residues in the CDR3. CDR3 bases: TGCGCCAGCAGTGAGCGCGGGAGGGCCGGCGAGCAGTACTTC. It translates to CASSERGRAGEQYF.

This CDR3 reads CASSQIPGQGYNEQFF. The CDR3 DNA sequence: TGCGCCAGCAGCCAGATACCGGGACAGGGTTACAATGAGCAGTTCTTC. This chain links TRBV4-1 with TRBJ2-1; TRBD1 matches at 9 bases. This CDR3 contains 16 residues. Germline V gene sequence: CDR1 MGHRA, CDR2 YSYEKL. J gave up 4 bases and V 3 bases, and 7 bases lay outside the gene matches.

The chain links TRBV18 to TRBJ2-7; TRBD2 matches at 10 bases. The CDR3 totals 13 residues. The J segment lost 3 bases and the V segment lost 8 bases, leaving 4 bases of the junction unmatched. Germline assignment: CDR1 KGHSH and CDR2 LQKENI. The CDR3, as DNA: TGTGCCAGCGCCGTAGCGGGAGGCTACGAGCAGTACTTC. This gives the protein CASAVAGGYEQYF.

This clone was seen only a few times. This rearrangement joins TRBV5-1 to TRBJ2-7; 11 nucleotides agree with TRBD2. Germline V gene data show CDR1 as SGHRS and CDR2 as YFSETQ. This CDR3 is built from 15 residues. V lost 0 bases and J lost 5; bases outside the gene matches: 4. The CDR3 is CASSLGVAGGNEQYF. The CDR3 DNA reads TGCGCCAGCAGCTTGGGGGTAGCGGGAGGGAACGAGCAGTACTTC.

This sequence joins TRBV11-2 and TRBJ1-1; 7 bases agree with TRBD1. With 7 bases clipped from V and 3 bases from J, the junction kept 5 bases outside the gene matches. The CDR3 has 13 amino acids. Germline CDR1 reads SGHAT; CDR2 reads FQNNGV. The CDR3 coding sequence is TGTGCCAGCAACAGGGGTGTGGACACTGAAGCTTTCTTT. Protein: CASNRGVDTEAFF.

The chain is built from TRBV5-4 and TRBJ1-2, with a tentative D call TRBD1 (5 bases). The CDR3 runs to 15 residues. Germline V CDR1 and CDR2: SGHNT, YYREEE (reference sequence). The germline V and J ends were trimmed by 0 bases and 0 bases, with 9 bases remaining between them. This CDR3 is CASSLEGSANYGYTF. The CDR3 nucleotides are TGTGCCAGCAGCTTGGAGGGGAGTGCTAACTATGGCTACACCTTC.

V and J are TRBV5-1 and TRBJ1-1; unclear D gene. V dropped 0 bases and J dropped 10 bases, with 13 bases sitting between them. This CDR3 spans 13 amino acids. Looked up from germline, CDR1 is SGHRS and CDR2 is YFSETQ. The CDR3 DNA reads as TGCGCCAGCAGCTTGGGGGGAGCCTTAGGAGCTTTCTTT. Protein sequence: CASSLGGALGAFF.